The clone carrying this TCR beta chain was counted once. Its cognate antigen is unknown. This entry is derived from a study of brain T cells in children with intractable seizures. Sequencing was limited to surgery cases with top T cell transcript signatures in brain tissue. Patients received at least one anti-epileptic drug before surgery. Study findings and constraints: Among the top 50 brain clones were public and private clonotypes. Absence of clones before surgery may stem from lower sequencing depth. Only CDR3 sequence similarity suggested viral specificity, without known HCMV serostatus.

The V and J ends lost 2 bases and 5 bases respectively, with 12 bases between them. Germline CDR1 and CDR2: MNHEY and SMNVEV (reference sequence). The CDR3 totals 14 residues. Data came from immunoSEQ multiplex PCR; TCRdb stores just in-frame clones and leaves some out. Seen here are thousands of clones, 90% to 95% observed once, and the top ten hold under 2%. The chain employs TRBV27 and TRBJ1-1, with a weak D call TRBD1 (6 bases). This receptor was obtained from a boy in the first two years of life with focal cortical dysplasia and intractable seizures. This specimen was resected brain tissue, taken at surgery. CDR3 in amino acids: CASSLRGGGTEAFF. As DNA, the CDR3 is TGTGCCAGCAGTTTACGGGGAGGGGGTACTGAAGCTTTCTTT.